This T cell receptor beta chain appears in the sequencing data of a study of T-cell reconstitution after alpha-beta-depleted transplantation in children. Findings and caveats of the study: By one year post-transplant, T-cell counts and diversity largely arose from T cells that were newly produced. It was surviving recipient T cells and thymic progenitors that gave some patients high TCRbeta diversity at day 60.

For TCRbeta, the library was prepared with unique molecular identifiers. MiXCR, applied by TCRdb to the PCR reads, yields one record per CDR3 protein. The repertoire consists of some 300,000 distinct CDR3 sequences, with just over 7.5% occurring once and the leading ten covering over 7.5%. Germline CDR1 and CDR2: GTSNPN and SVGIG (reference sequence). The CDR3 totals 13 residues. V trimming: 1 base; J trimming: 9 bases; junction bases outside the gene matches: 1. Worth noting for this clonotype: Its antigen is currently unknown.

Sequencing was performed on peripheral blood, taken 360 days after TCRalphabeta/CD19-depleted stem cell transplant. This rearrangement joins TRBV30 to TRBJ1-6, with 9 bases aligning to TRBD1. The origin of this receptor is a female patient aged 2-9 years who had a stem cell transplant for Fanconi anemia, so the T cells may come from the graft donor. CDR3 in amino acids: CAWSATGGSPLHF. The CDR3 coding sequence is TGTGCCTGGAGTGCGACAGGGGGTTCACCCCTCCACTTT. Full variable domain (remainder filled in from reference TRBV30 and TRBJ1-6): SQTIHQWPATLVQPVGSPLSLECTVEGTSNPNLYWYRQAAGRGLQLLFYSVGIGQISSEVPQNLSASRPQDRQFILSSKKLLLSDSGFYLCAWSATGGSPLHFGNGTRLTVT.